This T cell receptor beta chain derives from a study of OX40 agonist ivuxolimab in advanced cancers. With respect to this clone: Its target is unknown.

Assay used: immunoSEQ multiplex PCR; TCRdb lists only in-frame clones, some missing. Seen here are about 18,000 clones, roughly four fifths observed once, and the top ten hold 35% to 55%. Study-wide points: Still undetermined is the antigen specificity of the expanded peripheral T cells.

The sample here was CD4+ or CD8+ T cells sorted from blood, taken in a trial of the OX40 agonist ivuxolimab. The sequence was collected from an adult with an advanced solid tumor such as melanoma, head and neck, liver or kidney cancer.

CDR3 sequence reads: CASSGGTGSYNEQFF. The DNA for the CDR3 is TGTGCCAGCAGCGGGGGGACAGGATCATACAATGAGCAGTTCTTC. The chain employs TRBV11-2 and TRBJ2-1; 8 positions match TRBD1. After removal of 5 bases from V and 4 bases from J, the junction contained 7 bases not matched to a gene. The germline CDR1 and CDR2 sequences are SGHAT and FQNNGV. CDR3 size: 15 residues.